A single sample gave rise to the 8 T cell receptor beta chains below, sequenced in a study of response to subunit inactivated influenza vaccine. TCRdb re-called the RT-PCR reads through MiXCR, storing one row per CDR3 protein. The sample comprises more than 600,000 distinct CDR3 sequences, about 18% of which are singletons, and roughly a tenth rests with the top ten. Specimen: PBMCs from blood, collected around 5 days after vaccination. These receptors came from a man aged 50 or older who received an inactivated influenza vaccine.

This clonotype was seen a single time. One junction end does not reproduce the germline sequence, and a read error may be involved. The V and J genes are TRBV6-2 or TRBV6-3 and TRBJ2-1; D gene uncertain. The CDR3 has 12 amino acids. CDR1 is MNHEY, CDR2 SVGEGT, per germline. Here the CDR3 DNA reads TGTGCCAGCCGGGTTAGCTCGAATGGGCAGTTCTTC. It encodes CASRVSSNGQFF.

CDR3 sequence reads: CASSQVGDGADTQYF. CDR3 DNA sequence: TGTGCCAGCAGCCAAGTTGGGGACGGGGCAGATACGCAGTATTTT. The rearrangement joins TRBV4-2 to TRBJ2-3; D might be TRBD1 or TRBD2, each matching 5 bases. The CDR3 contains 15 residues. Trimming took off 1 base at V and 4 bases at J, with 12 bases between the two ends. Germline CDR1 is LGHNA and CDR2 is YNFKEQ.

This chain connects TRBV2 to TRBJ2-7; possibly TRBD1 or TRBD2 for D (5 bases each). The CDR3 length is 14 residues. V was shortened by 6 bases and J by 4 bases, with 16 bases between the two germline ends. Germline V gene lookup returns CDR1 SNHLY and CDR2 FYNNEI. The CDR3 region is CASRETGGGYEQYF. The DNA of the CDR3 is TGTGCCAGCAGGGAAACAGGAGGTGGATACGAGCAGTACTTC.

V gene TRBV20-1 combines with J gene TRBJ1-1; 7 nucleotides agree with TRBD1. Germline assignment: CDR1 DFQATT and CDR2 SNEGSKA (reference sequence). Germline trimming cut 3 bases from V and 4 bases from J; bases unmatched to any gene: 8. This CDR3 spans 14 amino acids. This CDR3 is CSASVKGASTEAFF. The CDR3 nucleotides are TGCAGTGCTAGTGTTAAGGGGGCCTCCACTGAAGCTTTCTTT.

This clonotype was seen more than once but under ten times. The chain employs TRBV10-3 and TRBJ2-7; D is perhaps TRBD1 (5 bases). CDR3 length: 16 residues. Germline V lookup: CDR1 ENHRY, CDR2 SYGVKD. V lost 0 bases, J lost 3 bases, and 15 bases lay in between. The DNA for the CDR3 is TGTGCCATCAGTGAGTCGCCAGGACAAGAAATCTACGAGCAGTACTTC. The encoded protein is CAISESPGQEIYEQYF.

V and J are TRBV20-1 and TRBJ2-4, with unresolved D. Deletions cut 1 base from V and 0 bases from J, with 10 bases between. This CDR3 spans 15 amino acids. Germline V gene sequence: CDR1 DFQATT, CDR2 SNEGSKA (reference sequence). The CDR3 sequence: CSARGGELAKNIQYF. The CDR3, as DNA: TGCAGTGCTAGAGGTGGAGAATTAGCCAAAAACATTCAGTACTTC.

The chain uses TRBV20-1 and TRBJ2-1, with D hard to call. The CDR3 is 15 residues long. The V gene's germline CDR1 is DFQATT and CDR2 SNEGSKA (reference sequence). Trimming stripped 5 bases from V and 7 bases from J, with 21 bases between. The CDR3 here is CSALGPLRVKNEQFF. The CDR3 nucleotides read TGCAGTGCTTTAGGCCCCTTACGGGTGAAGAATGAGCAGTTCTTC.

The CDR3 here is CSARETSGGTDTQYF. As DNA, the CDR3 is TGCAGTGCTAGAGAGACCAGCGGGGGGACAGATACGCAGTATTTT. The chain carries TRBV20-1 and TRBJ2-3; 9 bases are shared with TRBD2. The CDR3 has 15 amino acids. With 0 bases clipped from V and 3 bases from J, the junction kept 4 bases outside the gene matches. CDR1 is DFQATT and CDR2 is SNEGSKA in the germline V gene (reference sequence).